This T cell receptor (beta chain) was identified during a study of T cells after yellow fever vaccination. Overall study findings and caveats: Post-booster samples contained most primary-vaccination clones (about 96% CD4, approximately 88% CD8). The study found a weaker secondary response that peaked faster, day 5 versus 15.

This clonotype was seen only a few times. Its antigen is unknown. TCRdb analysed the 5' RACE reads with MiXCR anew, one entry per CDR3 protein. The sample lists about 340,000 distinct CDR3 sequences, 8.7% seen once, with roughly 17% in the top ten. Material: PBMCs, obtained on the day of the first yellow fever vaccination. This TCR was sampled from a man between 18 and 35 years old who received the YFV17D yellow fever vaccine.

CDR3: CASRGGQGETQYF. CDR3 DNA: TGCGCCAGCAGGGGTGGACAGGGAGAGACCCAGTACTTC. The rearrangement links TRBV5-1 to TRBJ2-5, with 8 bases fitting TRBD1. The CDR3 is 13 residues long. Germline V gives CDR1 SGHRS, CDR2 YFSETQ. V lost 5 bases to trimming and J lost 4 bases; unmatched junction nucleotides: 4.